Each of the 24 T cell receptor beta chains below was sequenced from the same sample in a study of T-cell memory formation after mild COVID-19. TCRdb fed the 5' RACE reads into MiXCR, producing one record per CDR3 protein. The sample contains around 200,000 distinct CDR3 sequences, over 9.5% of which appear only once. Sequenced material: PBMCs or a T cell subset sorted from them (not recorded which). These receptor sequences come from a man aged 18-30 years who had mild COVID-19 (a few samples of this study predate the infection). Cell type and time point are not known.

This clonotype has just a few counts. The V and J genes are TRBV7-2 and TRBJ1-6; D perhaps matches TRBD1 (5 bases). The V gene lost 5 bases and the J gene lost 9 bases, with 11 bases spanning the gap. This CDR3 is 13 amino acids long. Germline V gene data show CDR1 as SGHTA and CDR2 as FQGNSA. DNA of the CDR3: TGTGCCAGCAGCCCGCAAGGGACTTCACCCCTCCACTTT. It specifies CASSPQGTSPLHF.

In this sample, this clonotype turned up a few times. The genes are TRBV21-1 and TRBJ2-7; TRBD2 is the table's D call, not checked against the DNA. TRBV21-1 is a known pseudogene. This CDR3 region has 17 residues. Here the CDR3 reads CASSPHGPGTRAYEQYV. CDR3 bases: TGTGCCAGCAGCCCCCATGGACCCGGGACTAGAGCCTACGAGCAGTACGTC.

The V gene is TRBV5-1, the J gene TRBJ2-3; D is uncertain. Germline CDR1 SGHRS, CDR2 YFSETQ. CDR3 size: 16 residues. The germline V and J ends were trimmed by 0 bases and 0 bases, with 11 bases remaining between them. CDR3 region: CASSLDVASSTDTQYF. Written as DNA, the CDR3 is TGCGCCAGCAGCTTGGATGTAGCCTCTAGCACAGATACGCAGTATTTT.

This clonotype has just a few counts. The chain's CDR3 is CASSVTDRVAPLHF. The CDR3 coding sequence is TGTGCCAGCAGCGTTACCGACAGGGTTGCACCCCTCCACTTT. The chain combines TRBV6-2 or TRBV6-3 with TRBJ1-6; 7 bases match TRBD1. The CDR3 contains 14 residues. CDR1 and CDR2 from the germline V gene are MNHEY and SVGEGT. Losses at the gene ends were 6 bases for V and 11 bases for J; bases not matched to a gene: 10.

This clonotype has more than one count but fewer than ten. This sequence joins TRBV5-5 and TRBJ2-5; D not certain. This CDR3 has 13 amino acids. The V gene lost 2 bases and the J gene lost 1 base, with 6 bases spanning the gap. The germline V gene has CDR1 SGHKS and CDR2 YYEKEE (reference sequence). CDR3 nucleotides: TGTGCCAGCAGCTTTCCGCTCCAAGAGACCCAGTACTTC. This gives the protein CASSFPLQETQYF.

At least ten counts were recorded for this clonotype. The chain recombines TRBV24-1 with TRBJ2-3; perhaps TRBD2 as D (5 bases). The CDR3 has 15 residues. V was shortened by 6 bases and J by 3 bases, with 15 bases between the two germline ends. The germline CDR1 and CDR2 sequences are KGHDR and SFDVKD. The CDR3 region is CATSTAKGGTDTQYF. In DNA form, the CDR3 reads TGTGCCACCAGTACCGCAAAGGGCGGGACAGATACGCAGTATTTT.

This clonotype was seen a handful of times. The chain carries TRBV20-1 and TRBJ2-5, with TRBD1 matching 10 bases. Unmatched junction bases numbered 11, after V lost 6 bases and J lost 7 bases. The CDR3 length is 14 residues. Per the germline V gene, CDR1 is DFQATT and CDR2 is SNEGSKA (reference sequence). The CDR3 protein is CSASTGGASRTQYF. CDR3 nucleotide sequence: TGCAGTGCCTCGACAGGGGGCGCGTCTAGGACCCAGTACTTC.

This sequence joins TRBV10-2 and TRBJ1-2; tentative D call: TRBD1 (5 bases). The V and J ends lost 8 bases and 4 bases respectively, with 17 bases between them. Germline V gene sequence: CDR1 WSHSY, CDR2 SAAADI. The CDR3 consists of 14 residues. The CDR3 DNA follows: TGCGCCAGCCGATGGATTGACAGACCCTATGGCTACACCTTC. Its translation is CASRWIDRPYGYTF.

The J gene is TRBJ2-1, the V gene TRBV5-4; D perhaps matches TRBD1 (6 bases). V was clipped by 4 bases and J by 9 bases, with 11 bases between them. CDR1 is SGHNT, CDR2 YYREEE, per germline (reference sequence). There are 12 residues in the CDR3. The CDR3: CASSLQGPEQFF. The CDR3 region has the DNA TGTGCCAGCAGCCTCCAGGGGCCTGAGCAGTTCTTC.

This clonotype was counted at least ten times. CDR3 protein: CASSQAEAVYTQYF. The CDR3 region has the DNA TGTGCCAGCAGCCAAGCGGAGGCCGTATATACGCAGTATTTT. The chain couples TRBV3-1 to TRBJ2-3; perhaps TRBD2 as D (5 bases). Germline assignment: CDR1 LGHDT and CDR2 YNNKEL (reference sequence). Trimming stripped 1 base from V and 7 bases from J, with 12 bases between. The CDR3 is 14 residues long.

In this sample, this clonotype turned up many times. This chain connects TRBV7-2 to TRBJ1-6, with D hard to call. Trimming removed 3 bases from V and 10 bases from J, with 22 bases in between. The CDR3 runs 17 residues. The germline V gene encodes CDR1 SGHTA and CDR2 FQGNSA. In nucleotides, the CDR3 is TGTGCCAGCAGCTTGGACGGCAAAATCACGGCCTTGTCACCCCTCCACTTT. Residues: CASSLDGKITALSPLHF.

This clonotype was recorded a few times. The rearrangement uses TRBV18 and TRBJ2-7; no clear D. The CDR3 covers 15 residues. Germline assignment: CDR1 KGHSH and CDR2 LQKENI. The V and J ends lost 3 bases and 4 bases respectively, with 16 bases between them. CDR3 protein: CASSPGPTGSYEQYV. CDR3 in DNA: TGTGCCAGCTCACCGGGTCCGACCGGTTCGTACGAGCAGTACGTC.

This clonotype occurred a few times. The gene calls are TRBV4-1 and TRBJ1-6; 7 nucleotides match TRBD1. The junction had 6 bases not matched to a gene; V was cut back by 3 bases and J by 7 bases. This CDR3 spans 15 amino acids. Germline V gene data show CDR1 as MGHRA and CDR2 as YSYEKL. CDR3 sequence reads: CASSQIPTGNSPLHF. The CDR3 DNA sequence: TGCGCCAGCAGCCAGATCCCGACAGGGAATTCACCCCTCCACTTT.

This clonotype was detected only a few times. This chain uses TRBV7-2 with TRBJ1-2, with unresolved D. CDR3 length: 11 amino acids. The germline CDR1 and CDR2 sequences are SGHTA and FQGNSA. With 11 bases removed from V and 2 bases from J, the gap between germline ends came to 9 bases. DNA for the CDR3: TGTGCCTACGGGGAAAACTATGGCTACACCTTC. Its translation: CAYGENYGYTF. Together with reference TRBV7-2 and TRBJ1-2, the CDR3 gives the full variable domain: GAGVSQSPSNKVTEKGKDVELRCDPISGHTALYWYRQSLGQGLEFLIYFQGNSAPDKSGLPSDRFSAERTGGSVSTLTIQRTQQEDSAVYLCAYGENYGYTFGSGTRLTVV.

Only a few counts were recorded for this clonotype. The chain uses TRBV29-1 and TRBJ2-1, with 9 bases lining up with TRBD2. This CDR3 region has 14 residues. Germline lookup yields CDR1 SQVTM and CDR2 ANQGSEA. V dropped 5 bases and J dropped 8; count of bases not matched to a gene: 10. CDR3 protein: CSVSLAGLGDEQFF. The CDR3 DNA reads TGCAGCGTTTCTCTAGCGGGGCTCGGGGATGAGCAGTTCTTC.

This chain's CDR3 is CASSQGASGGLADTQYF. CDR3 sequence (DNA): TGTGCCAGCAGCCAAGGGGCTAGCGGGGGGTTGGCAGATACGCAGTATTTT. This rearrangement joins TRBV4-2 to TRBJ2-3; 11 bases fit TRBD2. Germline lookup yields CDR1 LGHNA and CDR2 YNFKEQ. There are 17 residues in the CDR3. V shed 1 base, J shed 4 bases, and the junction held 7 bases outside the gene matches.

The gene calls are TRBV28 and TRBJ1-2; D not certain. Per the germline V gene, CDR1 is MDHEN and CDR2 is SYDVKM. Trimming shortened V by 3 bases and J by 3 bases, and 5 bases separated the two germline ends. The CDR3 is made up of 12 amino acids. CDR3 region: CASSFRDYGYTF. The CDR3 DNA reads TGTGCCAGCAGTTTTCGGGACTATGGCTACACCTTC.

This clonotype came up a few times. The V gene is TRBV7-9, the J gene TRBJ1-1, with D perhaps matching TRBD1 (6 bases). V lost 4 bases, J lost 1 base, and 10 bases lay in between. This CDR3 comprises 14 residues. The V gene's germline CDR1 is SEHNR and CDR2 FQNEAQ (reference sequence). The CDR3 nucleotides read TGTGCCAGCAGCTCCGAACAGGGGAACACTGAAGCTTTCTTT. Protein: CASSSEQGNTEAFF. Drawing the rest from reference TRBV7-9 and TRBJ1-1, the complete variable domain is DTGVSQNPRHKITKRGQNVTFRCDPISEHNRLYWYRQTLGQGPEFLTYFQNEAQLEKSRLLSDRFSAERPKGSFSTLEIQRTEQGDSAMYLCASSSEQGNTEAFFGQGTRLTVV.

This clonotype turned up a few times. The chain uses TRBV10-3 and TRBJ1-2; a weak D match, TRBD1 (5 bases). Trimming cost V 4 bases and J 7 bases, with 13 bases left between them. CDR3 length: 13 amino acids. The germline CDR1 and CDR2 sequences are ENHRY and SYGVKD. In DNA form, the CDR3 reads TGTGCCATCAGTGTATTGACAGAAGGTGGCTACACCTTC. This gives the protein CAISVLTEGGYTF.

J is TRBJ1-2 and V is TRBV2; weak D call: TRBD1 (5 bases). V lost 6 bases and J 4 bases, leaving 15 bases between the germline ends. This CDR3 has 14 residues. Germline V gene sequence: CDR1 SNHLY, CDR2 FYNNEI. DNA for the CDR3: TGTGCCAGCAGGGTTCGACAGACCTTCTATGGCTACACCTTC. It translates to CASRVRQTFYGYTF.

The chain has TRBV5-1 and TRBJ2-7, with TRBD2 matching over 12 bases. This CDR3 has 16 residues. The junction had 11 bases not matched to a gene; V was cut back by 4 bases and J by 6 bases. Germline V gene sequence: CDR1 SGHRS, CDR2 YFSETQ. CDR3 DNA: TGCGCCAGCAGCGAGAGGGCTAGCGGGGGGGCCTTCGAGCAGTACTTC. It encodes CASSERASGGAFEQYF.

This clonotype was seen ten or more times. The CDR3, as DNA: TGTGCCAGCAGCGTCTCCGGGACAGCCTCCTACGAGCAGTACTTC. It codes for CASSVSGTASYEQYF. The chain is built from TRBV9 and TRBJ2-7; 7 positions match TRBD1. Per the germline V gene, CDR1 is SGDLS and CDR2 is YYNGEE. The V segment lost 2 bases and the J segment 0 bases; nucleotides outside the gene matches: 5. CDR3 length equals 15 residues. Based on the CDR3 plus reference TRBV9 and TRBJ2-7, the full variable domain is DSGVTQTPKHLITATGQRVTLRCSPRSGDLSVYWYQQSLDQGLQFLIQYYNGEERAKGNILERFSAQQFPDLHSELNLSSLELGDSALYFCASSVSGTASYEQYFGPGTRLTVT.

This rearrangement joins TRBV20-1 to TRBJ2-3, with TRBD2 matching 9 bases. V was clipped by 0 bases and J by 0 bases; unmatched bases: 1. The germline CDR1 and CDR2 sequences are DFQATT and SNEGSKA (reference sequence). This CDR3 region has 15 residues. CDR3 coding DNA: TGCAGTGCTAGAGATGCGGGGGGGAGCACAGATACGCAGTATTTT. Amino acids: CSARDAGGSTDTQYF.

The table lists this clonotype with a few counts. The rearrangement links TRBV10-3 to TRBJ2-7; unclear D gene. V dropped 6 bases and J dropped 3 bases, with 6 bases sitting between them. Germline V gives CDR1 ENHRY, CDR2 SYGVKD. The CDR3 length is 11 residues. CDR3 amino acids: CAIRDYYEQYF. In DNA, the CDR3 is TGTGCCATCAGGGATTACTACGAGCAGTACTTC.